These 22 T cell receptor beta chains originate from one sample sequenced in a study of shared T cell receptors in the human thymus. Profiling relied on immunoSEQ multiplex PCR, and the TCRdb table lists in-frame clones only, not all of them. Among about 610,000 clones, 88% were seen once, and the ten largest hold roughly 0.0097%. This sample was also put to use in a study of human thymus T cells.

Sequencing used thymocytes. These receptors were obtained from a boy younger than two with a congenital heart defect.

The genes are TRBV27 and TRBJ2-3, with 15 bases lining up with TRBD2. J gave up 4 bases and V 5 bases, and 19 bases lay outside the gene matches. Germline V lookup: CDR1 MNHEY, CDR2 SMNVEV (reference sequence). The length of the CDR3 is 21 residues. Here the CDR3 reads CASSPSNRPGLAGGPPDTQYF. In DNA form, the CDR3 reads TGTGCCAGCAGTCCCTCTAACAGACCGGGACTAGCGGGAGGACCCCCAGATACGCAGTATTTT.

The rearrangement joins TRBV21-1 to TRBJ1-5. TRBV21-1 has pseudogene status. The CDR3 runs to 15 residues. CDR3 DNA sequence: TGTGCCAGCAGTCGGGGAGGACGTAGCAATCAGCCCCAGCATTTT. As protein: CASSRGGRSNQPQHF.

This chain joins TRBV19 and TRBJ1-2; no firm D call. The CDR3 runs 11 residues. Trimming stripped 3 bases from V and 8 bases from J, with 7 bases between. The germline CDR1 and CDR2 sequences are LNHDA and SQIVND (reference sequence). The CDR3 coding sequence is TGTGCCAGTAGTATTCGTCGGGGCTACACCTTC. It specifies CASSIRRGYTF.

V is TRBV6-9 and J is TRBJ2-1, with 13 bases that match TRBD2. The J segment lost 1 base and the V segment lost 5 bases, leaving 14 bases of the junction unmatched. The CDR3 runs to 20 residues. The germline CDR1 and CDR2 sequences are MNHGY and SVAAGI. CDR3 nucleotides: TGTGCCAGCAGTCAAGCTTTAGGACTAGCGGGAGTTTTGTCCTACAATGAGCAGTTCTTC. Translated: CASSQALGLAGVLSYNEQFF.

The DNA for the CDR3 is TGTGCCAGTAGGAGCGGGGCGATCGATGAGCAGTTCTTC. This encodes CASRSGAIDEQFF. V usage is TRBV19 and J usage is TRBJ2-1; 7 nucleotides align to TRBD2. With 6 bases clipped from V and 8 bases from J, the junction kept 7 bases outside the gene matches. The CDR3 loop spans 13 amino acids. CDR1 LNHDA and CDR2 SQIVND come from the germline V gene (reference sequence).

This chain connects TRBV28 to TRBJ1-4; D remains unclear. The CDR3 sequence is 17 residues long. Trimming shortened V by 1 base and J by 0 bases, and 12 bases separated the two germline ends. Per the germline V gene, CDR1 is MDHEN and CDR2 is SYDVKM. CDR3 in amino acids: CASSLFPGSSTNEKLFF. CDR3 DNA: TGTGCCAGCAGTTTATTCCCGGGGTCCTCAACTAATGAAAAACTGTTTTTT.

The chain recombines TRBV7-2 with TRBJ2-1; the match to TRBD2 covers 7 bases. The CDR3 extends over 18 amino acids. CDR1 SGHTA and CDR2 FQGNSA come from the germline V gene. The trim removed 5 bases at V and 7 bases at J, leaving 20 bases unmatched. CDR3 residues: CASSRPLLGAGATNEQFF. The CDR3 DNA reads TGTGCCAGCAGCCGCCCCCTCCTCGGTGCGGGAGCAACGAATGAGCAGTTCTTC.

The V and J genes are TRBV29-1 and TRBJ2-1; 9 bases are a match to TRBD2. CDR1 and CDR2 (germline): SQVTM, ANQGSEA. V gave up 5 bases and J gave up 0 bases; unmatched junction bases: 5. CDR3 size: 15 residues. CDR3 loop: CSVRLAGFSYNEQFF. CDR3 DNA: TGCAGCGTTCGCCTAGCGGGATTCTCCTACAATGAGCAGTTCTTC.

The chain has TRBV27 and TRBJ2-7; TRBD2 might be the D (7 bases). Germline CDR1 is MNHEY and CDR2 is SMNVEV (reference sequence). The CDR3 is 15 residues long. V lost 5 bases and J 5 bases, leaving 19 bases between the germline ends. For the CDR3, the DNA is TGTGCCAGCAGTATGCTCGGGGGGCGCGAAAACGAGCAGTACTTC. Protein: CASSMLGGRENEQYF.

The V gene is TRBV19, the J gene TRBJ2-1, with D maybe TRBD1 (5 bases). Trimming removed 7 bases at V and 8 bases at J, with 6 bases between. Germline assignment: CDR1 LNHDA and CDR2 SQIVND (reference sequence). CDR3 length: 10 residues. CDR3 loop: CASKGDEQFF. CDR3 nucleotide sequence: TGTGCCAGTAAAGGGGATGAGCAGTTCTTC. The complete variable domain, with remaining parts taken from reference TRBV19 and TRBJ2-1, reads DGGITQSPKYLFRKEGQNVTLSCEQNLNHDAMYWYRQDPGQGLRLIYYSQIVNDFQKGDIAEGYSVSREKKESFPLTVTSAQKNPTAFYLCASKGDEQFFGPGTRLTVL.

The rearrangement uses TRBV12-5 and TRBJ2-2; 16 bases agree with TRBD2. CDR3 size: 21 residues. The ends lost 2 bases at V and 4 bases at J; junction bases unmatched: 13. Germline CDR1 is LGHNT and CDR2 is FRNRAP. The CDR3 loop is CASGLSAGTSGRADSTGELFF. DNA for the CDR3: TGTGCTAGTGGTTTGTCGGCCGGGACTAGCGGGAGGGCCGATAGCACCGGGGAGCTGTTTTTT.

This clone has a handful of counts. The rearrangement links TRBV6-6 to TRBJ1-2; a possible D gene is TRBD1 (5 bases). Germline CDR1 reads MNHNY; CDR2 reads SVGAGI (reference sequence). Trimming took off 2 bases at V and 3 bases at J, with 16 bases between the two ends. The CDR3 runs 16 residues. The CDR3: CASSYVAGWRDYGYTF. DNA for the CDR3: TGTGCCAGCAGTTACGTGGCAGGGTGGCGTGACTATGGCTACACCTTC.

V is TRBV7-9 and J is TRBJ1-2; D gene uncertain. This CDR3 is 11 amino acids long. Germline-derived CDR1 and CDR2 are SEHNR and FQNEAQ (reference sequence). The V end lost 11 bases, the J end lost 4 bases, and 11 bases lay between the germline ends. The CDR3 nucleotides read TGTGCCTACCTCCCTATCTATGGCTACACCTTC. The encoded protein is CAYLPIYGYTF.

This sequence joins TRBV21-1 and TRBJ2-7; the D segment call TRBD1 is taken from the table without a DNA check. TRBV21-1 is deemed a pseudogene. The CDR3 consists of 15 residues. The CDR3 DNA sequence: TGTGCCAGCAGCATCCTGGGACACCTTGCCTACGAGCAGTACTTC. Protein product: CASSILGHLAYEQYF.

This clone was seen once. The V and J genes are TRBV14 and TRBJ2-7, with D possibly being TRBD1 (5 bases). Trimming stripped 6 bases from V and 2 bases from J, with 11 bases between. Germline CDR1 is SGHDN and CDR2 is FVKESK. The CDR3 loop spans 13 amino acids. CDR3 in DNA: TGTGCCAGCAGGCGAAGGGGTGCCTACGAGCAGTACTTC. Residues: CASRRRGAYEQYF.

The chain combines TRBV27 with TRBJ1-5; D is ambiguous. CDR1 and CDR2 from the germline V gene are MNHEY and SMNVEV (reference sequence). V dropped 10 bases and J dropped 4 bases, with 11 bases sitting between them. The CDR3 consists of 12 residues. CDR3 DNA: TGTGCCACTAAGGCAGGAAATCAGCCCCAGCATTTT. The encoded protein is CATKAGNQPQHF.

The chain couples TRBV19 to TRBJ2-1, with D uncertain. Trimming cost V 0 bases and J 6 bases, with 9 bases left between them. The CDR3 consists of 14 residues. Germline V gene sequence: CDR1 LNHDA, CDR2 SQIVND (reference sequence). The CDR3 sequence is CASSIDRSVNEQFF. The CDR3 bases are TGTGCCAGTAGTATAGATCGTAGTGTCAATGAGCAGTTCTTC.

CDR3 nucleotide sequence: TGCGCCAGCAGCCATCTAATGGGGGTCGGGACAGGGGGCTACGAGCAGTACTTC. It specifies CASSHLMGVGTGGYEQYF. The rearrangement uses TRBV5-1 and TRBJ2-7, with 11 bases identical to TRBD1. Germline trimming cut 4 bases from V and 3 bases from J; bases unmatched to any gene: 15. From germline, CDR1 is SGHRS and CDR2 YFSETQ. The length of the CDR3 is 18 residues.

This chain joins TRBV15 and TRBJ2-4; 12 bases are a match to TRBD2. This CDR3 is built from 17 residues. V lost 2 bases to trimming and J lost 2 bases; unmatched junction nucleotides: 4. Germline V gives CDR1 LNHNV, CDR2 YYDKDF (reference sequence). The CDR3 DNA sequence: TGTGCCACCAGCAGACTGCTAGCGGGAGGGCCCAAAAACATTCAGTACTTC. Its protein product is CATSRLLAGGPKNIQYF.

The chain recombines TRBV15 with TRBJ1-2, with TRBD1 matching 10 bases. This CDR3 has 18 amino acids. With V trimmed by 9 bases and J by 0 bases, 16 bases remained unmatched. Germline CDR1 is LNHNV and CDR2 is YYDKDF (reference sequence). The CDR3 region is CATKRVLDRGTANYGYTF. The CDR3 DNA follows: TGTGCCACGAAGCGAGTACTGGACAGGGGGACAGCTAACTATGGCTACACCTTC.

The chain recombines TRBV19 with TRBJ2-7; 11 positions match TRBD2. The junction had 13 bases not matched to a gene; V was cut back by 6 bases and J by 6 bases. This CDR3 comprises 16 residues. Germline CDR1 is LNHDA and CDR2 is SQIVND (reference sequence). CDR3 in amino acids: CASSDPRLAGPSEQYF. The DNA of the CDR3 is TGTGCCAGTAGCGATCCTCGACTAGCGGGACCCTCCGAGCAGTACTTC.

The genes are TRBV11-2 and TRBJ2-7; 7 positions agree with TRBD1. The J segment lost 4 bases and the V segment lost 5 bases, leaving 14 bases of the junction unmatched. Germline V gene data show CDR1 as SGHAT and CDR2 as FQNNGV. The CDR3 is 16 residues long. The CDR3 DNA is TGTGCCAGCAGCCCTAGATGTAGGACAGGTTTGTACGAGCAGTACTTC. Translating gives CASSPRCRTGLYEQYF.